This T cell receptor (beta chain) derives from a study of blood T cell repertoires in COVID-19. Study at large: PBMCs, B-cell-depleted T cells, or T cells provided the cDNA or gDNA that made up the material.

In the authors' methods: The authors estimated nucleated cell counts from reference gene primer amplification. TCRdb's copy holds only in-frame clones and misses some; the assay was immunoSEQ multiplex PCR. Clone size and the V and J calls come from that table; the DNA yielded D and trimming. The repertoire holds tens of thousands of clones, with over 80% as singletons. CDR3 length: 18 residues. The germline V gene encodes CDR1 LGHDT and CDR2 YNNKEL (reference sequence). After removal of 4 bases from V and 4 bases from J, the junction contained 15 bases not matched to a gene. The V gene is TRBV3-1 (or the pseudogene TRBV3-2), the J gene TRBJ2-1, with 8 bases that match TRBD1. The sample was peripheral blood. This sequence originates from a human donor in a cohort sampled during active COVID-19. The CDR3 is CASSPRYGIRGPYNEQFF. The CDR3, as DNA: TGTGCCAGCAGCCCAAGATACGGTATCAGGGGGCCTTACAATGAGCAGTTCTTC.